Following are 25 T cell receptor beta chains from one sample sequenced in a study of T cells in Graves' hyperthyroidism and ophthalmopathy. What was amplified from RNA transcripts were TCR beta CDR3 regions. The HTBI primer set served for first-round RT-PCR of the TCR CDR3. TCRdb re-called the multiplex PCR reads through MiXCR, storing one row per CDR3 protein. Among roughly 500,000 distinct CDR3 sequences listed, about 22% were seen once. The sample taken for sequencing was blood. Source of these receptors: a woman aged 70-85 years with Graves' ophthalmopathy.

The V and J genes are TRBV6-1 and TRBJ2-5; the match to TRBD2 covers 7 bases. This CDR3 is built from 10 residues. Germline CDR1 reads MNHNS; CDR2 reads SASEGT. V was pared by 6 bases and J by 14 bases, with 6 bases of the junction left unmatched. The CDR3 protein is CASRRGREYF. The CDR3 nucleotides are TGTGCCAGCAGGCGGGGGAGGGAATACTTC.

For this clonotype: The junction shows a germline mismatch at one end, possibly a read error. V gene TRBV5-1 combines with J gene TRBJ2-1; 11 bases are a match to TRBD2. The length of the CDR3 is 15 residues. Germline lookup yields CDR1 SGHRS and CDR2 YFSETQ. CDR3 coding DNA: TGCGCCAGCAGCTTCCTAGCGGGAGGTAACAATGAGCAGTCCTTC. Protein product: CASSFLAGGNNEQSF.

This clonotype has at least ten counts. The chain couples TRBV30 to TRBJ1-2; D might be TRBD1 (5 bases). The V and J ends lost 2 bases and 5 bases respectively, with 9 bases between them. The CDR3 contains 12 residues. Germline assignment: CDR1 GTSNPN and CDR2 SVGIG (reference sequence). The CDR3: CAWSPGAYGYTF. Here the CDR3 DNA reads TGTGCCTGGAGTCCCGGGGCGTATGGCTACACCTTC.

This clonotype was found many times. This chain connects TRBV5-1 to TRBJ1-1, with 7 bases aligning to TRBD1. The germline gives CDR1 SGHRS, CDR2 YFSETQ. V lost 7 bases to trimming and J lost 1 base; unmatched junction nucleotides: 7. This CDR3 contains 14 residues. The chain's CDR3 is CASRQGGSNTEAFF. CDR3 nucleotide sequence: TGCGCCAGCCGCCAGGGGGGCTCGAACACTGAAGCTTTCTTT.

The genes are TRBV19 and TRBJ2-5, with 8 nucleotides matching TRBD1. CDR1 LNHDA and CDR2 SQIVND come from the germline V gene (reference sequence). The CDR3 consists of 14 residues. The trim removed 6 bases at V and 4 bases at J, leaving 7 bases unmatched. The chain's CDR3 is CASRRTGTGETQYF. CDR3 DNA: TGTGCCAGTAGAAGAACCGGGACAGGAGAGACCCAGTACTTC.

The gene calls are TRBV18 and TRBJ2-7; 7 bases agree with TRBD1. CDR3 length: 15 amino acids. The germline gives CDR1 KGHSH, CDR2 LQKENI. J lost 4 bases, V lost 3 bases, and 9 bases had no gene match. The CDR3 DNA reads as TGTGCCAGCTCACCCAGGACAGGATATGATTACGAGCAGTACTTC. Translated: CASSPRTGYDYEQYF.

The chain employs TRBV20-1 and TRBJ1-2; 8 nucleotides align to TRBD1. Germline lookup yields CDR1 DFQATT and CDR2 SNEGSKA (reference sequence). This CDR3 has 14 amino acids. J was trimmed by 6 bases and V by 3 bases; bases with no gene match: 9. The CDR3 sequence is CSASQGARLNGYTF. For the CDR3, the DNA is TGCAGTGCTAGTCAGGGGGCGCGACTTAATGGCTACACCTTC.

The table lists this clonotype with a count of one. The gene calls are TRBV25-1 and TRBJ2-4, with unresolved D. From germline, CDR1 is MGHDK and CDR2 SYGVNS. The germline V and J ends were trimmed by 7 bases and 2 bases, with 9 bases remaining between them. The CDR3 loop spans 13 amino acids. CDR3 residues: CASNGSPKNIQYF. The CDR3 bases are TGTGCCAGCAACGGGTCTCCCAAAAACATTCAGTACTTC. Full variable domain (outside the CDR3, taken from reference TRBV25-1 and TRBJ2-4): EADIYQTPRYLVIGTGKKITLECSQTMGHDKMYWYQQDPGMELHLIHYSYGVNSTEKGDLSSESTVSRIRTEHFPLTLESARPSHTSQYLCASNGSPKNIQYFGAGTRLSVL.

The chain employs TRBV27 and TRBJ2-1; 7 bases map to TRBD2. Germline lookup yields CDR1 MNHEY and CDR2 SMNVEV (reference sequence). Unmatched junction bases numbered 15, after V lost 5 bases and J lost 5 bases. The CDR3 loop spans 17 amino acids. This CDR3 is CASSPASGGSIDNEQFF. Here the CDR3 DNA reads TGTGCCAGCAGTCCTGCTTCTGGCGGGAGTATCGACAATGAGCAGTTCTTC.

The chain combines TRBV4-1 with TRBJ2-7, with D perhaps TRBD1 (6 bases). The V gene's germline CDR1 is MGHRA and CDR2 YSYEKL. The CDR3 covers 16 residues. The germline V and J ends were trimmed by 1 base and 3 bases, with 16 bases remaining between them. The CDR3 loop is CASSQVSPQGFYEQYF. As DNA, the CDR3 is TGCGCCAGCAGCCAAGTTTCGCCACAGGGCTTCTACGAGCAGTACTTC.

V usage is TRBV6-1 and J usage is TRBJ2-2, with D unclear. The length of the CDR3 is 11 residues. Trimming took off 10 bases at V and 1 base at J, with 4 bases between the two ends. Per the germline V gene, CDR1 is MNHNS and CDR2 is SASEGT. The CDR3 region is CATGNTGELFF. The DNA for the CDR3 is TGTGCCACAGGGAACACCGGGGAGCTGTTTTTT.

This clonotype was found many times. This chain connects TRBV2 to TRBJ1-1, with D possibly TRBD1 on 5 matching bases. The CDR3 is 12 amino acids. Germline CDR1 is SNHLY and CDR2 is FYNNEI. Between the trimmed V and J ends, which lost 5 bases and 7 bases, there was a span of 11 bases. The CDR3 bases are TGTGCCAGCAGTCTCAGGGCGTTTGAAGCTTTCTTT. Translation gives CASSLRAFEAFF.

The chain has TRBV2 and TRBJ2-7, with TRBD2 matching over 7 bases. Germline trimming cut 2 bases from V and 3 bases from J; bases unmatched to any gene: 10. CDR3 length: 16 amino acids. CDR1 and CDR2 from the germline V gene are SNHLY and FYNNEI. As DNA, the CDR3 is TGTGCCAGCAGTGAACTAGCCTTGGCTAGCGGCTACGAGCAGTACTTC. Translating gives CASSELALASGYEQYF.

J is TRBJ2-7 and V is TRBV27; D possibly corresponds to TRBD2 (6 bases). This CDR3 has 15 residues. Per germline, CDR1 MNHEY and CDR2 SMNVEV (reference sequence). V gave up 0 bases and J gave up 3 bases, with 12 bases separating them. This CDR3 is CASSLSFFGSYEQYF. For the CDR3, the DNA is TGTGCCAGCAGTTTATCATTTTTCGGGAGCTACGAGCAGTACTTC.

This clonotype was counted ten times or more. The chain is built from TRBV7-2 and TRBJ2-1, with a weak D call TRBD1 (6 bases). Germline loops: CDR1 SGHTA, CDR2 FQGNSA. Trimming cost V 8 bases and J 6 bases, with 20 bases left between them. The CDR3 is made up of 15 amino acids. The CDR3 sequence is CASGQRLGGSNEQFF. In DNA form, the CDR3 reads TGTGCCAGCGGACAAAGGCTAGGGGGTTCCAATGAGCAGTTCTTC. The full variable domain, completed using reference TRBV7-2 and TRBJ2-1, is GAGVSQSPSNKVTEKGKDVELRCDPISGHTALYWYRQSLGQGLEFLIYFQGNSAPDKSGLPSDRFSAERTGGSVSTLTIQRTQQEDSAVYLCASGQRLGGSNEQFFGPGTRLTVL.

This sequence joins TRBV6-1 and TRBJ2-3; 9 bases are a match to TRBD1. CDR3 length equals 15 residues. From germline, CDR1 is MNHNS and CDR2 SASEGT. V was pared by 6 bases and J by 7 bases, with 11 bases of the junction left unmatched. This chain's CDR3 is CASRPGQGFSNTQYF. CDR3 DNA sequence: TGTGCCAGCAGGCCGGGACAGGGTTTTTCAAATACGCAGTATTTT.

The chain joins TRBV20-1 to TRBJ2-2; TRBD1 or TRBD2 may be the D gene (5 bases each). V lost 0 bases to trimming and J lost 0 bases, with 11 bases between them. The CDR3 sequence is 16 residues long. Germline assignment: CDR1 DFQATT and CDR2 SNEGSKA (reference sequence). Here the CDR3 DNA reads TGCAGTGCTAGAGATGTGGGGGTTACGAACACCGGGGAGCTGTTTTTT. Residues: CSARDVGVTNTGELFF.

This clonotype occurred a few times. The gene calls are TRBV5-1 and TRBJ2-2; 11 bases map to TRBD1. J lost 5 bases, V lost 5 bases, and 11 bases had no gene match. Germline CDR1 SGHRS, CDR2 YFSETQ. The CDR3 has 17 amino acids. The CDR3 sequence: CASRSGQGVTGTGELFF. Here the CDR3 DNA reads TGCGCCAGCAGATCGGGACAGGGGGTAACCGGGACCGGGGAGCTGTTTTTT.

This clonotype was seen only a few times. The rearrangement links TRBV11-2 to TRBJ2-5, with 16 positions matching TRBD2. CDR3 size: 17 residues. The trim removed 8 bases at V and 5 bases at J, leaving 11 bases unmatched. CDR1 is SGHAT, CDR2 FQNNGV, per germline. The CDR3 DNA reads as TGTGCCAGCCGTCCCGGGACTAGCGGGAGGGGGGGGGAGACCCAGTACTTC. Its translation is CASRPGTSGRGGETQYF.

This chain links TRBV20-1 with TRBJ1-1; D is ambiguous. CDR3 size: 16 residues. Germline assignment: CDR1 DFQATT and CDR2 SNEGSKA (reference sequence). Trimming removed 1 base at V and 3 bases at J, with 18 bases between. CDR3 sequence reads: CSARVQKVSWYTEAFF. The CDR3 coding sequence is TGCAGTGCTAGAGTGCAAAAAGTTTCTTGGTACACTGAAGCTTTCTTT.

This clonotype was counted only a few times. CDR3 sequence (DNA): TGCGCCAGCAGCTTGGCGGGTACTAGCGGGAGAACTCGGGAGACCCAGTACTTC. It yields the protein CASSLAGTSGRTRETQYF. The rearrangement joins TRBV5-1 to TRBJ2-5; 11 bases match TRBD2. Per germline, CDR1 SGHRS and CDR2 YFSETQ. This CDR3 is built from 18 residues. V dropped 0 bases and J dropped 5; count of bases not matched to a gene: 12.

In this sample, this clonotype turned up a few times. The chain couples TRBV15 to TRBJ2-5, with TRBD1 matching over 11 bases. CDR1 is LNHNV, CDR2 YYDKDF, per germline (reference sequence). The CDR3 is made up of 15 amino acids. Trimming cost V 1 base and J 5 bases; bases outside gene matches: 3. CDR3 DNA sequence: TGTGCCACCAGCAGAGCGGGACAGGGGGTTGAGACCCAGTACTTC. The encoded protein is CATSRAGQGVETQYF.

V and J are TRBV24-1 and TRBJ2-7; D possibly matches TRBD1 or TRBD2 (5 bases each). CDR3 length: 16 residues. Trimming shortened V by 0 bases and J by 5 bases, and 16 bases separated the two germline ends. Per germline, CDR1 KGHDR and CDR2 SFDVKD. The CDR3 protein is CATSDLQWTVGHEQYF. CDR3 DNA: TGTGCCACCAGTGATTTGCAATGGACTGTGGGGCACGAGCAGTACTTC.

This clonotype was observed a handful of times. The DNA of the CDR3 is TGCAGCATCCGGACAGGGAACGAGCAGTACTTC. It specifies CSIRTGNEQYF. The gene calls are TRBV29-1 and TRBJ2-7; 8 positions match TRBD1. The CDR3 loop spans 11 amino acids. V shed 8 bases and J 5 bases; nucleotides not matched to a gene: 5. CDR1 is SQVTM and CDR2 is ANQGSEA in the germline V gene.

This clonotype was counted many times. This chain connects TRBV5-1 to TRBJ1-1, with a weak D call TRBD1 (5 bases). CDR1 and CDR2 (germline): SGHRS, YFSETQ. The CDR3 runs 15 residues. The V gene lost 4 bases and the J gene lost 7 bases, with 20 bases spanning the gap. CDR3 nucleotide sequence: TGCGCCAGCAGCCAGGACTTAGGGGCCACCCATGAAGCTTTCTTT. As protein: CASSQDLGATHEAFF.